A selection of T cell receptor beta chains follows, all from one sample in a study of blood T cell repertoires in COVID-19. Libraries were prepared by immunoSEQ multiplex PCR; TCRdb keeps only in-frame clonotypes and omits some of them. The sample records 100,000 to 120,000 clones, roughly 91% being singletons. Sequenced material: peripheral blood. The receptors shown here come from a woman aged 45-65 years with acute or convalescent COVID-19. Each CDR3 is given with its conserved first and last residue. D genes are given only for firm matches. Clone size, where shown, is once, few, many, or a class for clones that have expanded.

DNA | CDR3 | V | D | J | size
TGTGCCAGCAGTTTCCCGGGACAGGGAAACACCATATATTTT | CASSFPGQGNTIYF | TRBV3-1/TRBV3-2 | TRBD1 | TRBJ1-3 | -
TGTGCCAGCAGCGCTTCTAGCGGGCTTAGCACAGATACGCAGTATTTT | CASSASSGLSTDTQYF | TRBV9 | TRBD2 | TRBJ2-3 | -
TGTGCCAGCAGTGAAGCGCCCAGGTTCCCCTACAATGAGCAGTTCTTC | CASSEAPRFPYNEQFF | TRBV6-1 | - | TRBJ2-1 | -
TGCGCCAGCAGCAGGGGTGGGTTTAACAATGAGCAGTTCTTC | CASSRGGFNNEQFF | TRBV10-2 | - | TRBJ2-1 | -
TGTGCCAGCAGCAGGAGACCCGATTTCTCCTACAATGAGCAGTTCTTC | CASSRRPDFSYNEQFF | TRBV14 | - | TRBJ2-1 | -
TGTGCCAGCAGTCTCACAGGGGGCCCTAATGAAAAACTGTTTTTT | CASSLTGGPNEKLFF | TRBV27 | TRBD1 | TRBJ1-4 | -
TGTGCCAGCAGTCCTCACCTATCCTACAATGAGCAGTTCTTC | CASSPHLSYNEQFF | TRBV27 | - | TRBJ2-1 | -
TGTGCCAGCAGTTTAGAGGGGACAGGGAACTTAGCCAAAAACATTCAGTACTTC | CASSLEGTGNLAKNIQYF | TRBV27 | TRBD1 | TRBJ2-4 | -
TGTGCCAGCAGCTCGGGACAGAAGAACACTGAAGCTTTCTTT | CASSSGQKNTEAFF | TRBV5-4 | TRBD1 | TRBJ1-1 | few
TGTGCCAGCTCACCTCTAGAGGGATCGTTTTCACCCCTCCACTTT | CASSPLEGSFSPLHF | TRBV18 | - | TRBJ1-6 | -
TGTGCCAGCAGTGGAACGGCCCAGGGCTACGAGCAGTACTTC | CASSGTAQGYEQYF | TRBV2 | - | TRBJ2-7 | -
TGTGCCAGTAGTATGCAACGCGATCAGCCCCAGCATTTT | CASSMQRDQPQHF | TRBV19 | - | TRBJ1-5 | once
TGTGCCAGCAGTTACTCGAACGGCGGCGATCAGCCCCAGCATTTT | CASSYSNGGDQPQHF | TRBV6-6 | - | TRBJ1-5 | -
TGTGCCAGCAGCCCAGACAGGGGTGATCAGCCCCAGCATTTT | CASSPDRGDQPQHF | TRBV7-9 | TRBD1 | TRBJ1-5 | -
TGCGCCAGCAGCCTTACACACCTCTCTGGAGGCAATCAGCCCCAGCATTTT | CASSLTHLSGGNQPQHF | TRBV4-1 | - | TRBJ1-5 | -
TGTGCCAGCAGCCCCGGACAGGGAACTAATGAAAAACTGTTTTTT | CASSPGQGTNEKLFF | TRBV5-8 | TRBD1 | TRBJ1-4 | many
TGTGCCAGCAGTCCGACAGGGTTCTCCAATCAGCCCCAGCATTTT | CASSPTGFSNQPQHF | TRBV28 | TRBD1 | TRBJ1-5 | -
TGTGCCAGTAGTATAGCGCAGGGGGCGCTTGAGCAGTACTTC | CASSIAQGALEQYF | TRBV19 | TRBD1 | TRBJ2-7 | -
TGTGCCAGTAGTAGAACAGAAATCGCCAATGAGCAGTTCTTC | CASSRTEIANEQFF | TRBV19 | - | TRBJ2-1 | -
TGTGCCAGCAGGGGTAGCGGGAGACCCTACGAGCAGTACTTC | CASRGSGRPYEQYF | TRBV27 | TRBD2 | TRBJ2-7 | -
TGTGCCAGCAGCTCATTAGCCGGGACAGGGTATAATTCACCCCTCCACTTT | CASSSLAGTGYNSPLHF | TRBV5-4 | TRBD1 | TRBJ1-6 | -
TGTGCCACCAGTTTCGCAGGCACAGATACGCAGTATTTT | CATSFAGTDTQYF | TRBV24-1 | - | TRBJ2-3 | -
TGTGCCAGCAGTCGGACTAGCGGGACCTACGAGCAGTACTTC | CASSRTSGTYEQYF | TRBV5-5 | TRBD2 | TRBJ2-7 | -
TGTGCCAGCAGCTTAAGAGCAGGGTTGGGCACTGAAGCTTTCTTT | CASSLRAGLGTEAFF | TRBV13 | - | TRBJ1-1 | -
TGTGCCAGCAGCTTAGTCCCTAGCGGGGGAAGGAACGAGCAGTACTTC | CASSLVPSGGRNEQYF | TRBV7-2 | TRBD2 | TRBJ2-7 | -
TGTGCCGCGGGGACAGGGGCTTACGAGCAGTACTTC | CAAGTGAYEQYF | TRBV19 | TRBD1 | TRBJ2-7 | -
TGTGCCAGCAGCCCCCGGCCAGCGGGAGTGTCGGGGGAGCTGTTTTTT | CASSPRPAGVSGELFF | TRBV11-3 | TRBD2 | TRBJ2-2 | -
TGTGCCAGCAGTCCCCTCCGACAGAAAGGGCAGTACTTC | CASSPLRQKGQYF | TRBV28 | - | TRBJ2-7 | once
TGTGCCTGGAGTTTTGCAGGTGGGAACACTGAAGCTTTCTTT | CAWSFAGGNTEAFF | TRBV30 | - | TRBJ1-1 | -
TGTGCCAGCACCAGACAGGCCGACTGGAATGAGCAGTTCTTC | CASTRQADWNEQFF | TRBV7-9 | - | TRBJ2-1 | few
TGTGCCAGCAGCCTCCTGGGGAGGGGGGAGCTGTTTTTT | CASSLLGRGELFF | TRBV4-2 | - | TRBJ2-2 | -
TGCAGTGCTGGTGGGACCACAGGGCCGAACACCGGGGAGCTGTTTTTT | CSAGGTTGPNTGELFF | TRBV20-1 | - | TRBJ2-2 | -
TGTGCCAGCAGCTTAGGCGGGGACGGCTACTATGGCTACACCTTC | CASSLGGDGYYGYTF | TRBV7-9 | - | TRBJ1-2 | few
TGTGCCAGCAGCTTAGACCGGTCGGAGACCCAGTACTTC | CASSLDRSETQYF | TRBV7-2 | - | TRBJ2-5 | -
TGCGCCAGCAGCTTGGAGACAGTGAACACTGAAGCTTTCTTT | CASSLETVNTEAFF | TRBV5-1 | - | TRBJ1-1 | -
TGTGCCAGTAGTATACAGGGTGGGCCCCAGCATTTT | CASSIQGGPQHF | TRBV19 | - | TRBJ1-5 | -
TGTGCCAGCAGTTTATCAGGGGGCGGCGGCTACACCTTC | CASSLSGGGGYTF | TRBV12-3/TRBV12-4 | TRBD1 | TRBJ1-2 | -
TGTGCCAGCAGTCGCCGAGGGAGCCCCATGCCCCTCCACTTT | CASSRRGSPMPLHF | TRBV6-2/TRBV6-3 | - | TRBJ1-6 | -
TGCGCCAGCAGCTTGTTGACTAGCGGGCCGAACACCGGGGAGCTGTTTTTT | CASSLLTSGPNTGELFF | TRBV5-1 | TRBD2 | TRBJ2-2 | -
TGTGCCAGCAGTTACCACGGGAGAGCTTATAATTCACCCCTCCACTTT | CASSYHGRAYNSPLHF | TRBV6-5 | - | TRBJ1-6 | -
TGTGCCAGCAGTGAAATCCCCACTAGCGGGAGGTCCCCTTACAATGAGCAGTTCTTC | CASSEIPTSGRSPYNEQFF | TRBV6-1 | TRBD2 | TRBJ2-1 | -
TGTGCCAGCAGCTTCGGTAGACTAGCGGGTTCCTACGAGCAGTACTTC | CASSFGRLAGSYEQYF | TRBV5-8 | TRBD2 | TRBJ2-7 | -
TGTGCCAGCAGCCAAGGGCCTAGCGGGAGCACGGGGAATGAGCAGTTCTTC | CASSQGPSGSTGNEQFF | TRBV3-1/TRBV3-2 | TRBD2 | TRBJ2-1 | -
TGTGCCAGCAGCTCGGATGGACCCGGACTCAGCAATCAGCCCCAGCATTTT | CASSSDGPGLSNQPQHF | TRBV11-2 | - | TRBJ1-5 | -
TGTGCCAGCAGCCCCGGGACCTACAATGAGCAGTTCTTC | CASSPGTYNEQFF | TRBV7-2 | - | TRBJ2-1 | -
TGTGCCAGCAGTGACCTTCAGCGGGATTTCACAGATACGCAGTATTTT | CASSDLQRDFTDTQYF | TRBV6-1 | TRBD2 | TRBJ2-3 | -
TGTGCCAGCGGAAGTGGACAGGGGTTTTCTGGGGCCAACGTCCTGACTTTC | CASGSGQGFSGANVLTF | TRBV7-9 | TRBD1 | TRBJ2-6 | -
TGCGCCAGCAGCCAGGCTAGCGGGAGGGCCTCAGCAGATACGCAGTATTTT | CASSQASGRASADTQYF | TRBV4-1 | TRBD2 | TRBJ2-3 | -
TGTGCCAGCAGCTTAGTTAACGAGCAGTACTTC | CASSLVNEQYF | TRBV7-2 | - | TRBJ2-7 | -
TGTGCCAGCAGCCCACCTAAGAGAAATACGCAGTATTTT | CASSPPKRNTQYF | TRBV11-1 | - | TRBJ2-3 | -
TGTGCCAGCAGCTCCCGCCTAGGGCGGGAGGGCGTCAATGAGCAGTTCTTC | CASSSRLGREGVNEQFF | TRBV7-9 | TRBD2 | TRBJ2-1 | -
TGTGCCACCAGTGACCCCGGGACAGGGTCCAGCGGGGAGCTGTTTTTT | CATSDPGTGSSGELFF | TRBV24-1 | TRBD1 | TRBJ2-2 | few
TGTGCCAGCAGCTCGACTAGCGGGAGCGCCGGGGAGCTGTTTTTT | CASSSTSGSAGELFF | TRBV11-2 | TRBD2 | TRBJ2-2 | -